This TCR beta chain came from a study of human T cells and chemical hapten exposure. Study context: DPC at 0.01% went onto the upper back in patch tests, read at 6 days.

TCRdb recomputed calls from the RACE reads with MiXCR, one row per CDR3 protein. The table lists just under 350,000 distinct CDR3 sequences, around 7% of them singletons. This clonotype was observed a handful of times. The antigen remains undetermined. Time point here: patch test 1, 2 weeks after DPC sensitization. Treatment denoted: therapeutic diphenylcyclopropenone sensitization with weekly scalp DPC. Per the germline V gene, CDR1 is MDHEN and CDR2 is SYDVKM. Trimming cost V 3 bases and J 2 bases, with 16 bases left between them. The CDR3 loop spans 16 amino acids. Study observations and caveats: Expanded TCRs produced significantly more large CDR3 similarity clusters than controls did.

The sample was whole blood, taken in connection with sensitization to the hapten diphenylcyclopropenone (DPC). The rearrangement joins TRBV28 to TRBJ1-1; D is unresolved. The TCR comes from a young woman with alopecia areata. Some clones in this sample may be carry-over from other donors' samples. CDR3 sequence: CASSFISFFDNTEAFF. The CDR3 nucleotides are TGTGCCAGCAGTTTTATTTCATTCTTCGATAACACTGAAGCTTTCTTT.